This T cell receptor (beta chain) was captured by sequencing in a study of Siglec-9 on CD8 T cells in melanoma (dated by TCRdb to between 2019 and 2020). With respect to the entire study: Siglec-9 expression on CD8+ T cells and the role of Siglec-9 in regulating T cells in the melanoma tumor microenvironment were investigated in the study.

For this clone: Which antigen it targets is not known. No base qualities exist here, and no much larger clone lies one base off it.

General findings and caveats noted by the study authors: According to the report, an effector memory CD8+ T-cell subset that seemed to build up inside melanoma tumors was both marked and regulated by Siglec-9.

Its CDR3 holds 14 amino acids, cysteine through phenylalanine. This entry keeps only the CDR3 DNA: 42 bases, framed from base 1. Deletion took 7 bases off V and 2 bases off J, with a span of 12 bases between the germline ends. CDR1 and CDR2, per the germline V gene (reference sequence), are LNHDA and SQIVND. Receptor amplification or capture employed the immunoSEQ multiplex PCR assay. This immuneACCESS table, as held by TCRdb, lists in-frame sequences with V and J called but not all clones. Of the missing ones, under half trace to an unresolved V gene in checked studies; the others have no known cause. The sample records about 30,000 clones, less than 85% of which are singletons. Less than 7% of the sample rests with the top ten.

This clonotype was obtained from a human donor in good health. The rearrangement joined TRBV19 to TRBJ2-1; a tentative D match to TRBD1 spans 5 bases. Source material: Siglec-9- CD8+ T cells sorted from blood. According to the study, the label for this sample's cell subset or site signals: CD8 T cells lacking Siglec-9. The CDR3 protein sequence reads: CASNAGNPYNEQFF. In nucleotides, the sequence is TGTGCCAGTAATGCAGGGAACCCCTACAATGAGCAGTTCTTC.